What follows describes a single T cell receptor (beta chain). What this receptor recognizes is not known. Per-base quality was not reported, and no clone a single base away is much larger than it. The sample belongs to a study of shared clonotypes between healthy human individuals (TCRdb year 2020). Looking at the study overall: A couple of women and three men aged 18 to 49 years were included in the cohort. For each donor, CD4 naive and CD4 memory were each run on three plates, CD8 naive on two plates, and CD8 memory on one plate. To increase sequencing depth and limit assay-specific biases, different laboratories used diverse techniques to prepare libraries and sequence TCR repertoires. Each donor's leukapheresis produced roughly between roughly 0.85 and 9.5 billion PBMCs. To estimate repertoire size and how much clonotypes are shared between individuals, the study performed deep sequencing of blood TCR repertoires from roughly five healthy adults.

General study outcomes and caveats: Clonotypes shared by all four sorted-subset donors showed higher generation probabilities than non-shared clonotypes. Pairwise subsampling indicated that sequencing depth was expected to affect the degree of clonotype sharing among donors. Because the study included a small number of donors, the genetic and exposure-history diversity represented was limited. Only blood was sampled, and tissue TCR repertoires likely differ from those in blood. Naive subsets generally had larger estimated clonotype richness than memory subsets. Even with the large sequencing depth, rarefaction of the sorted-subset datasets indicated that sequencing was incomplete. Roughly 5% of naive CD4, 3% to 4% of naive CD8, approximately 2% of memory CD4, and about 0.4% of memory CD8 clonotypes were shared across several donors.

Using the deep immunoSEQ assay, TCR CDR3 regions were amplified from genomic DNA by multiplex PCR. Genomic DNA extracted from each cell subset was distributed evenly over all wells of several immunoSEQ 96-well plates, and each plate served as one replicate. For sorted subsets, around 0.2 ug of genomic DNA, equivalent to some 30,000 T cell genomes, went into each replicate PCR. The purified libraries were quantified using a Qubit 3.0 fluorometer, sized with a Bioanalyzer 2100, and then quantified again using the KAPA Library Quantification kit. Each immunoSEQ 96-well plate was sequenced on its own single-read 150-cycle Illumina NextSeq 550 flow cell. As for how the authors treated the data: The immunoSEQ output contained only junctional sequences without quality scores, so filtering could not match that applied to full-length reads. To assign V/J genes and CDR3, sequences were annotated against IMGT germline references using PyIR, a Python wrapper for IgBLAST v1.9. Any read was removed if the V/J assignment was weak (E-value above 1e-6), the CDR3 was missing, or the read contained stop codons, out-of-frame junctions, or ambiguous translated residues. A V3J clonotype was defined by an identical inferred V gene, J gene, and CDR3 amino acid sequence. To compute the percentage overlap between repertoires, the number of shared unique clonotypes was divided by the size of the smaller repertoire. Repertoire richness was assessed with RTK rarefaction, the Chao1 estimator, and Recon v2.1 estimates of unobserved clonotypes. Generation probabilities for all TCRbeta clonotypes obtained by the gDNA method from several donors were computed using OLGA. This immuneACCESS table, as held by TCRdb, lists in-frame sequences with V and J called but not all clones. Of the missing ones, under half trace to an unresolved V gene in checked studies; the others have no known cause. Clonal size and the V and J genes are those of that table, whereas D and trimming came from the DNA. This sample holds a few million clones; 93% were observed only once. In total, the top ten clones hold under 0.45% of the sample.

There are 18 amino acids in the CDR3, from cysteine to phenylalanine inclusive. Only the CDR3 DNA stays, 54 bases, in frame from base 1. V loses 6 bases of germline sequence and J loses 4 bases, and the interval between the two ends is 25 bases. The germline V gene specifies MDHEN as CDR1 and SYDVKM as CDR2. The donors were healthy, HIV-negative adults who had no recently reported acute infections or vaccinations. All donors were Caucasian adults living in Nashville, Tennessee, USA. CD4+ T cells were enriched through magnetic negative selection, after which naive cells were positively selected on CD45RA and the remaining negative fraction served as the memory subset. After blood collection by leukapheresis, PBMCs were isolated using Ficoll-Histopaque density gradient centrifugation and then cryopreserved in the vapor phase of liquid nitrogen. Purity and quantity of every magnetically sorted T cell population were checked by analytical flow cytometry. Genomic DNA was isolated from every sorted fraction and measured by UV absorbance on a Nanodrop 2000c.

Source material: naive CD4+ T cells from PBMCs. The cell subset or site label on this specimen signifies: CD45RA+ positively selected. The chain links TRBV28 with TRBJ1-3; the D region possibly corresponds to TRBD1 (6 bases align). This TCR was recovered from a man aged 18-30 years in good health. Some clones in this sample may be carry-over from other donors' samples. The DNA sequence is TGTGCCAGCAGCTCTCCCCAGGGGAAGGTTGCCATCGGAAACACCATATATTTT. This encodes CASSSPQGKVAIGNTIYF.